This T cell receptor (beta chain) derives from a study of type 1 regulatory T cells. Study-wide background: An in vitro protocol generated T-allo10, a Tr1-enriched, alloantigen-specific CD4 T cell product. Study findings and constraints: Tr1 cells had a more restricted TCR repertoire than non-Tr1 cells.

The germline CDR1 and CDR2 sequences are DFQATT and SNEGSKA (reference sequence). V dropped 3 bases and J dropped 4; count of bases not matched to a gene: 4. The CDR3 is 13 amino acids. Notes on this clonotype: Antigen: not known.

TCRdb re-called the reads with MiXCR, one entry per CDR3 protein. The sample records roughly 71,000 distinct CDR3 sequences, around 21% being singletons. Input material: cultured type 1 regulatory T (Tr1) cells, either the whole culture or a sorted fraction (not recorded which). The origin of this receptor is a human donor in good health. This rearrangement joins TRBV20-1 to TRBJ2-5; the match to TRBD2 covers 8 bases. CDR3 protein: CSASGRALETQYF. In DNA, the CDR3 is TGCAGTGCTAGCGGGAGGGCCTTAGAGACCCAGTACTTC.